The 12 T cell receptor beta chains in this list originate from one sample, sequenced in a study of early T cells in non-severe SARS-CoV-2 infection. Using its own MiXCR run on the 5' RACE reads, TCRdb lists one record per CDR3 protein. The data show fewer than 30,000 distinct CDR3 sequences, roughly 4.6% seen once. Material: whole blood. All receptors come from an adult who was a healthcare worker with PCR-confirmed SARS-CoV-2 infection or an uninfected control (not recorded which).

This clonotype was seen ten or more times. The chain couples TRBV12-3 or TRBV12-4 to TRBJ2-5, with D perhaps matching TRBD1 or TRBD2 (6 bases each). Trimming took off 6 bases at V and 3 bases at J, with 14 bases between the two ends. This CDR3 has 14 amino acids. This CDR3 reads CASRRRGAEETQYF. Written as DNA, the CDR3 is TGTGCCAGCAGGCGTAGGGGGGCCGAAGAGACCCAGTACTTC.

The sample holds many counts of this clonotype. The chain recombines TRBV7-9 with TRBJ1-1; 8 bases are shared with TRBD1. Unmatched junction bases numbered 5, after V lost 5 bases and J lost 3 bases. CDR1 is SEHNR and CDR2 is FQNEAQ in the germline V gene (reference sequence). The CDR3 consists of 14 residues. The DNA for the CDR3 is TGTGCCAGCAGCCGGACAGGGCGGGACACTGAAGCTTTCTTT. It codes for CASSRTGRDTEAFF.

This clonotype was seen ten or more times. CDR3 in DNA: TGCGCCAGCAGCCTGGAGCGGGGGGCCTTAGATACGCAGTATTTT. It encodes CASSLERGALDTQYF. The J gene is TRBJ2-3, the V gene TRBV5-1, with 9 bases that match TRBD2. Trimming at V came to 4 bases and at J to 5 bases, leaving 8 bases not matched to a gene. Germline CDR1 SGHRS, CDR2 YFSETQ. The CDR3 runs to 15 residues.

This clonotype was counted between two and nine times. The chain has TRBV7-2 and TRBJ2-4; TRBD2 agrees at 12 bases. Trimming took 6 bases from V and 15 from J; bases not matched to a gene: 12. CDR3 length: 14 residues. Germline CDR1 reads SGHTA; CDR2 reads FQGNSA. DNA for the CDR3: TGTGCCAGCAGTGTGACTAGCGGGGGTATATTATGGTACTTC. This sequence encodes CASSVTSGGILWYF.

This clonotype showed up just a few times. The rearrangement joins TRBV10-2 to TRBJ2-5, with D possibly being TRBD2 (5 bases). The germline V gene has CDR1 WSHSY and CDR2 SAAADI. The CDR3 has 13 residues. V was cut by 10 bases and J by 7 bases, with 19 bases left in between. The CDR3 loop reads CATSDSSQWTQYF. The CDR3 coding sequence is TGCGCCACCTCGGACTCATCCCAGTGGACCCAGTACTTC.

This clonotype has ten or more counts. The V and J genes are TRBV12-3 or TRBV12-4 and TRBJ2-7; D is tentatively TRBD1 or TRBD2 (5 bases each). The CDR3 extends over 16 amino acids. The V end was cut by 5 bases, the J end by 3 bases, with 20 bases between. CDR3 sequence reads: CASSAMAGTEGYEQYF. The CDR3 DNA is TGTGCCAGCAGTGCAATGGCCGGGACCGAGGGCTACGAGCAGTACTTC.

This clonotype was picked up a small number of times. The chain combines TRBV19 with TRBJ2-7; TRBD2 is a possible D gene (5 bases). Trimming took 1 base from V and 0 from J, leaving 10 bases between them. The CDR3 is 15 amino acids. Germline CDR1 and CDR2: LNHDA and SQIVND (reference sequence). The CDR3 nucleotides read TGTGCCAGTAGTATAGTTGCCCGGGACTCCTACGAGCAGTACTTC. This encodes CASSIVARDSYEQYF.

This clonotype showed up many times. V and J are TRBV29-1 and TRBJ2-7; 9 bases line up with TRBD1. Germline lookup yields CDR1 SQVTM and CDR2 ANQGSEA. J gave up 6 bases and V 5 bases, and 14 bases lay outside the gene matches. CDR3 size: 15 residues. For the CDR3, the DNA is TGCAGCGTTTCGGTCACCGGGACAGGGTTCGGCGAGCAGTACTTC. Translating it yields CSVSVTGTGFGEQYF.

This chain connects TRBV7-2 to TRBJ2-3; D is perhaps TRBD1 or TRBD2 (6 bases each). This CDR3 is 16 amino acids long. CDR1 is SGHTA, CDR2 FQGNSA, per germline. V gave up 1 base and J gave up 7 bases, with 18 bases separating them. This CDR3 reads CASSLGLVGTQNTQYF. CDR3 bases: TGTGCCAGCAGCTTAGGACTAGTCGGGACACAGAATACGCAGTATTTT.

This sequence joins TRBV7-9 and TRBJ2-7; maybe TRBD1 (5 bases). V was trimmed by 5 bases and J by 7 bases, leaving 18 bases between them. Germline CDR1 SEHNR, CDR2 FQNEAQ (reference sequence). CDR3 size: 14 residues. The CDR3 sequence is CASSPRAGISEQYF. CDR3 DNA sequence: TGTGCCAGCAGCCCGAGAGCAGGGATTTCGGAGCAGTACTTC.

This clonotype was observed at least ten times. The CDR3, as DNA: TGCAGTGCTAGTGCCTTAAGACAGGACTATGGCTACACCTTC. Its protein product is CSASALRQDYGYTF. The V gene is TRBV20-1, the J gene TRBJ1-2; weak D call: TRBD1 (6 bases). The CDR3 totals 14 residues. The germline V and J ends were trimmed by 3 bases and 3 bases, with 14 bases remaining between them. Germline values: CDR1 DFQATT, CDR2 SNEGSKA (reference sequence).

This clonotype came up many times. This chain uses TRBV9 with TRBJ2-7; TRBD1 aligns across 8 bases. Germline values: CDR1 SGDLS, CDR2 YYNGEE. The CDR3 has 15 amino acids. V was pared by 10 bases and J by 0 bases, with 12 bases of the junction left unmatched. CDR3 nucleotides: TGTGCCTCAGGGCAGGGGGCCTATAGCTCCTACGAGCAGTACTTC. This encodes CASGQGAYSSYEQYF.